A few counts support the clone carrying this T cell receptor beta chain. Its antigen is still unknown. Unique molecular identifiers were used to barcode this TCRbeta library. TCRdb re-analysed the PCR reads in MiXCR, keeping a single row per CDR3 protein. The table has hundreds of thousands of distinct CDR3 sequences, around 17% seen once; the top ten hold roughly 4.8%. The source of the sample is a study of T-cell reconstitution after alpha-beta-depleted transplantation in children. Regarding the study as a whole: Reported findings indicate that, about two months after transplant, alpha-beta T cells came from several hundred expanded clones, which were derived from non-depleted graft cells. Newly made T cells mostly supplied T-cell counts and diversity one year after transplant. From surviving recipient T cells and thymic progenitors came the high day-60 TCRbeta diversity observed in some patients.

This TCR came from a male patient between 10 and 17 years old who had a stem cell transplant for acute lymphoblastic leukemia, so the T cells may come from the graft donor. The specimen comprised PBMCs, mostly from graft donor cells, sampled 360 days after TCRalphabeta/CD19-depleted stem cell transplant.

CDR3 region: CASSQQRNIYEQYF. In nucleotides, the CDR3 is TGCGCCAGCAGCCAACAAAGGAATATCTACGAGCAGTACTTC. The chain links TRBV4-1 to TRBJ2-7; no firm D call. The CDR3 totals 14 residues. Germline CDR1 is MGHRA and CDR2 is YSYEKL. The germline V and J ends were trimmed by 2 bases and 3 bases, with 11 bases remaining between them.